Below are 20 T cell receptor beta chains sequenced from a single sample in a study of shared clonotypes between healthy human individuals. Sequenced by immunoSEQ multiplex PCR; TCRdb stores in-frame clones only, minus some. Among over a million clones listed, about 75% were seen once. The material sequenced was memory CD4+ T cells sorted from blood. Subset reported: CD45RA-negative fraction. The source is a man between 18 and 35 years old in good health.

The gene calls are TRBV10-2 and TRBJ2-7, with TRBD2 matching over 10 bases. Germline trimming cut 7 bases from V and 7 bases from J; bases unmatched to any gene: 10. The CDR3 runs to 14 residues. Germline V gene data show CDR1 as WSHSY and CDR2 as SAAADI. This chain's CDR3 is CASTQSGRGGEQYF. As DNA, the CDR3 is TGCGCCAGCACCCAAAGCGGGAGGGGCGGGGAGCAGTACTTC.

J is TRBJ1-5 and V is TRBV30, with 7 bases matching TRBD1. The CDR3 length is 16 residues. Germline V gene lookup returns CDR1 GTSNPN and CDR2 SVGIG (reference sequence). Trimming at V came to 3 bases and at J to 0 bases, leaving 8 bases not matched to a gene. The chain's CDR3 is CAWSDPQGYSNQPQHF. The CDR3 coding sequence is TGTGCCTGGAGCGATCCACAGGGGTATAGCAATCAGCCCCAGCATTTT.

The rearrangement uses TRBV7-2 and TRBJ1-5, with D possibly being TRBD1 (6 bases). Germline V gene data show CDR1 as SGHTA and CDR2 as FQGNSA. This CDR3 is built from 15 residues. V gave up 6 bases and J gave up 0 bases, with 12 bases separating them. The CDR3: CASSQMGASNQPQHF. The CDR3 DNA follows: TGTGCCAGCAGTCAAATGGGGGCTAGCAATCAGCCCCAGCATTTT.

This chain links TRBV7-9 with TRBJ2-7; D possibly corresponds to TRBD2 (6 bases). CDR1 is SEHNR, CDR2 FQNEAQ, per germline (reference sequence). The germline V and J ends were trimmed by 4 bases and 3 bases, with 13 bases remaining between them. The CDR3 spans 14 residues. The CDR3 loop is CASSWGDGFYEQYF. The CDR3 coding sequence is TGTGCCAGCAGCTGGGGGGACGGATTCTACGAGCAGTACTTC.

DNA for the CDR3: TGCGCCAGCAGCTTGGGGGGAGTGAGCGTACAAGAGACCCAGTACTTC. It encodes CASSLGGVSVQETQYF. The genes are TRBV5-1 and TRBJ2-5, with D possibly TRBD2 on 5 matching bases. This CDR3 has 16 residues. CDR1 is SGHRS and CDR2 is YFSETQ in the germline V gene. V lost 0 bases and J 2 bases, leaving 14 bases between the germline ends. Full variable domain (remainder filled in from reference TRBV5-1 and TRBJ2-5): KAGVTQTPRYLIKTRGQQVTLSCSPISGHRSVSWYQQTPGQGLQFLFEYFSETQRNKGNFPGRFSGRQFSNSRSEMNVSTLELGDSALYLCASSLGGVSVQETQYFGPGTRLLVL.

As to this clone: It differs at one base from a far larger clone, so likely a read error. The sample contains more than one DNA sequence encoding this CDR3. The chain links TRBV7-9 to TRBJ1-6; no clear D. The CDR3 runs 15 residues. Trimming pared 1 base from V and 13 bases from J, leaving 17 bases between. The germline gives CDR1 SEHNR, CDR2 FQNEAQ (reference sequence). The CDR3 protein is CASSLGGRIDSPLHF. The CDR3 DNA is TGTGCCAGCAGCTTAGGGGGAAGAATTGACTCGCCCCTCCACTTT. The full variable domain, with the rest looked up from reference TRBV7-9 and TRBJ1-6, is DTGVSQNPRHKITKRGQNVTFRCDPISEHNRLYWYRQTLGQGPEFLTYFQNEAQLEKSRLLSDRFSAERPKGSFSTLEIQRTEQGDSAMYLCASSLGGRIDSPLHFGNGTRLTVT.

Turning to this clone: The junction departs from the called germline gene at one end, perhaps through a read error. The rearrangement uses TRBV7-2 and TRBJ1-2; 7 bases agree with TRBD1. The V gene's germline CDR1 is SGHTA and CDR2 FQGNSA. The CDR3 runs to 15 residues. For the CDR3, the DNA is TGTGCCAGCAGCTTAGTGGGGACAGCTAACTATGGCTGCACCTTC. Encoded protein: CASSLVGTANYGCTF.

The CDR3 loop reads CASSPVATSGNNEQFF. The CDR3 coding sequence is TGTGCCAGCAGTCCCGTAGCGACTAGCGGAAACAATGAGCAGTTCTTC. This rearrangement joins TRBV25-1 to TRBJ2-1; 9 positions match TRBD2. This CDR3 spans 16 amino acids. Germline CDR1 MGHDK, CDR2 SYGVNS. V was clipped by 5 bases and J by 5 bases; unmatched bases: 10.

This clone was seen only once. The chain has TRBV19 and TRBJ2-7, with 9 bases matching TRBD1. CDR3 length: 15 amino acids. Germline V lookup: CDR1 LNHDA, CDR2 SQIVND (reference sequence). Germline trimming cut 5 bases from V and 2 bases from J; bases unmatched to any gene: 7. CDR3 protein: CASSGPGTGTYEQYF. The DNA of the CDR3 is TGTGCCAGTAGTGGCCCCGGGACAGGGACCTACGAGCAGTACTTC. Complete variable domain (other parts from reference TRBV19 and TRBJ2-7): DGGITQSPKYLFRKEGQNVTLSCEQNLNHDAMYWYRQDPGQGLRLIYYSQIVNDFQKGDIAEGYSVSREKKESFPLTVTSAQKNPTAFYLCASSGPGTGTYEQYFGPGTRLTVT.

This clone was seen just once. V usage is TRBV30 and J usage is TRBJ2-2; no firm D call. The CDR3 has 15 amino acids. The V gene's germline CDR1 is GTSNPN and CDR2 SVGIG (reference sequence). V lost 4 bases to trimming and J lost 8 bases, with 20 bases between them. The CDR3 reads CAWTRASTLGGELFF. The CDR3 DNA is TGTGCCTGGACAAGGGCTTCCACCCTTGGAGGGGAGCTGTTTTTT.

For this clone: In the same sample, other DNA sequences code for this CDR3. The chain couples TRBV7-2 to TRBJ2-7; 10 bases are a match to TRBD2. The germline CDR1 and CDR2 sequences are SGHTA and FQGNSA. The V and J ends lost 4 bases and 1 base, in that order; junction bases with no gene match: 4. This CDR3 is built from 15 residues. Here the CDR3 DNA reads TGTGCCAGCAGCTCATCTAGCGGGAGTTCCTACGAGCAGTACTTC. Translated: CASSSSSGSSYEQYF.

This sequence joins TRBV11-2 and TRBJ2-7, with 7 positions matching TRBD2. The V and J ends lost 5 bases and 6 bases, in that order; junction bases with no gene match: 16. Germline V gene data show CDR1 as SGHAT and CDR2 as FQNNGV. The CDR3 is made up of 16 amino acids. CDR3 loop: CASSRPGAGTWSEQYF. The DNA for the CDR3 is TGTGCCAGCAGCCGCCCAGGAGCGGGGACTTGGTCCGAGCAGTACTTC. Complete variable domain (other parts from reference TRBV11-2 and TRBJ2-7): EAGVAQSPRYKIIEKRQSVAFWCNPISGHATLYWYQQILGQGPKLLIQFQNNGVVDDSQLPKDRFSAERLKGVDSTLKIQPAKLEDSAVYLCASSRPGAGTWSEQYFGPGTRLTVT.

This clone was detected a few times. The chain couples TRBV11-2 to TRBJ2-6; D unclear. Germline values: CDR1 SGHAT, CDR2 FQNNGV. The CDR3 sequence is 14 residues long. Trimming pared 8 bases from V and 4 bases from J, leaving 12 bases between. In DNA, the CDR3 is TGTGCCAGCCAGCGAGCGCCGGGGGCCAACGTCCTGACTTTC. Translation gives CASQRAPGANVLTF.

V gene TRBV12-5 combines with J gene TRBJ2-3; D could derive from TRBD1 or TRBD2 (5 bases each). With 2 bases removed from V and 4 bases from J, the gap between germline ends came to 16 bases. This CDR3 is 16 amino acids long. Germline CDR1 and CDR2: LGHNT and FRNRAP. The CDR3 sequence is CASGLLLGPAADTQYF. The DNA of the CDR3 is TGTGCTAGTGGTTTGCTATTGGGACCAGCAGCAGATACGCAGTATTTT.

This clone is a singleton in its sample. This CDR3 is also generated by other DNA sequences in the sample. The chain links TRBV5-1 to TRBJ2-5; D not resolved. This CDR3 is built from 12 residues. V was trimmed by 4 bases and J by 2 bases, leaving 6 bases between them. The V gene's germline CDR1 is SGHRS and CDR2 YFSETQ. The CDR3 is CASSHTQETQYF. As DNA, the CDR3 is TGCGCCAGCAGCCATACGCAAGAGACCCAGTACTTC.

The V and J genes are TRBV11-2 and TRBJ1-1; D is undetermined. V lost 4 bases to trimming and J lost 7 bases, with 13 bases between them. The CDR3 covers 13 residues. Germline CDR1 SGHAT, CDR2 FQNNGV. The CDR3 sequence is CASSSEGFREAFF. CDR3 coding DNA: TGTGCCAGCAGCTCCGAGGGTTTCCGTGAAGCTTTCTTT.

This clone showed up just once. The chain couples TRBV7-3 to TRBJ2-5; 10 bases are shared with TRBD2. The CDR3 extends over 14 amino acids. V shed 5 bases, J shed 4 bases, and the junction held 4 bases outside the gene matches. Germline CDR1 and CDR2: SGHTA and FQGTGA. CDR3 region: CASSPSGGGETQYF. In DNA, the CDR3 is TGTGCCAGCAGCCCCAGCGGGGGGGGAGAGACCCAGTACTTC.

V usage is TRBV2 and J usage is TRBJ1-1; perhaps TRBD1 as D (6 bases). The CDR3 spans 14 residues. The V end lost 5 bases, the J end lost 2 bases, and 12 bases lay between the germline ends. CDR1 is SNHLY and CDR2 is FYNNEI in the germline V gene. The CDR3 DNA reads as TGTGCCAGCAGTCCTCGACAGGTTAACACTGAAGCTTTCTTT. Translating gives CASSPRQVNTEAFF.

This clone was observed a few times. The rearrangement joins TRBV5-6 to TRBJ2-5, with TRBD2 identical over 8 bases. V shed 2 bases and J 4 bases; nucleotides not matched to a gene: 1. CDR3 length: 13 amino acids. The V gene's germline CDR1 is SGHDT and CDR2 YYEEEE. The CDR3 DNA reads TGTGCCAGCAGCTTAGCGGGGGTAGAGACCCAGTACTTC. Its translation is CASSLAGVETQYF. The complete variable domain, with remaining parts taken from reference TRBV5-6 and TRBJ2-5, reads DAGVTQSPTHLIKTRGQQVTLRCSPKSGHDTVSWYQQALGQGPQFIFQYYEEEERQRGNFPDRFSGHQFPNYSSELNVNALLLGDSALYLCASSLAGVETQYFGPGTRLLVL.

J is TRBJ2-2 and V is TRBV27; D may be TRBD1 (6 bases). V shed 10 bases and J shed 5 bases, with 17 bases lying between them. Germline lookup yields CDR1 MNHEY and CDR2 SMNVEV (reference sequence). This CDR3 has 14 amino acids. The CDR3 sequence: CATRDTFQTGELFF. As DNA, the CDR3 is TGTGCCACCCGGGACACATTCCAAACCGGGGAGCTGTTTTTT.